This TCR beta chain was retrieved from a study of blood T cells in healthy people across ages. This clonotype was detected ten times or more. The ends were cut back, 5 bases at V and 4 bases at J, with 7 bases in the middle. The CDR3 consists of 12 residues. CDR1 and CDR2 from the germline V gene are SGHTA and FQGNSA. The authors ran a second PCR of roughly 6 to 12 cycles using a sample-barcoded 5' primer and a J-beta primer mix. MiXCR, run by TCRdb on the 5' RACE reads, gives a single entry per CDR3 protein. Among around 1,800,000 distinct CDR3 sequences listed, approximately 40% were seen once. The sequence was collected from a human donor in good health. Specimen: blood. This rearrangement joins TRBV7-2 to TRBJ2-3; TRBD2 might be the D (5 bases). CDR3 sequence (DNA): TGTGCCAGCAGCCGAGGGCCAGATACGCAGTATTTT. This codes for CASSRGPDTQYF.